This record concerns one T cell receptor beta chain sequence. Its antigen is as yet unknown. Other DNA sequences from this sample encode an identical CDR3 as well. The sample originates from a study of cytomegalovirus exposure and HLA in healthy donors. Overall study results and limits: Exclusion as indistinguishable affected some V segments, including TRBV6-2 and TRBV6-3. Clonal expansion was found to be greater in HLA-associated TCR beta chains than in equally common others in a later analysis.

Germline values: CDR1 SGHTA, CDR2 FQGNSA. The J segment lost 1 base and the V segment lost 5 bases, leaving 3 bases of the junction unmatched. There are 14 residues in the CDR3. This PCR relied on a set of 60 Vbeta primers and 13 Jbeta primers. In the authors' workflow: Approximately 79 million unique TCR beta chains, roughly 11 million of them shared, were counted by a later analysis. Sequencing was performed with immunoSEQ multiplex PCR; in TCRdb, only in-frame clones are kept and a portion is missing. The V and J calls and clone size are taken from that table; D and trimming were inferred from the DNA. This sample has 150,000 to 200,000 clones; roughly 80% occur once, and the top ten carry nearly 2.5%.

This clonotype was obtained from a male donor in good health and CMV-seronegative. Sequencing was carried out using PBMCs. The genes are TRBV7-2 and TRBJ2-3; the match to TRBD1 covers 7 bases. CDR3 residues: CASSLQGGTDTQYF. CDR3 nucleotides: TGTGCCAGCAGCCTCCAGGGGGGCACAGATACGCAGTATTTT.